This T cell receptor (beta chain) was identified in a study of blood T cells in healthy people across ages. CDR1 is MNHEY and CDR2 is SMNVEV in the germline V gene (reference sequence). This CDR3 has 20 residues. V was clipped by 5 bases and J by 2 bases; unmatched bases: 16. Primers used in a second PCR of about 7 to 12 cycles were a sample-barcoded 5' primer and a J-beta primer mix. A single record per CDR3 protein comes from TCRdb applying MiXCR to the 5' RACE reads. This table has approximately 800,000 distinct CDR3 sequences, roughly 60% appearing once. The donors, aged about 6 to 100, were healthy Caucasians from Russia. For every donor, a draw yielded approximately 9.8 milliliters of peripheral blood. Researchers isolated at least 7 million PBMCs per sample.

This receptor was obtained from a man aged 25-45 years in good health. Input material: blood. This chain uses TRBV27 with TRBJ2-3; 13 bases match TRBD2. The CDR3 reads CASSLGLAGALSYLTDTQYF. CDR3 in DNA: TGTGCCAGCAGTCTCGGACTAGCGGGGGCCCTGTCCTATCTCACAGATACGCAGTATTTT.